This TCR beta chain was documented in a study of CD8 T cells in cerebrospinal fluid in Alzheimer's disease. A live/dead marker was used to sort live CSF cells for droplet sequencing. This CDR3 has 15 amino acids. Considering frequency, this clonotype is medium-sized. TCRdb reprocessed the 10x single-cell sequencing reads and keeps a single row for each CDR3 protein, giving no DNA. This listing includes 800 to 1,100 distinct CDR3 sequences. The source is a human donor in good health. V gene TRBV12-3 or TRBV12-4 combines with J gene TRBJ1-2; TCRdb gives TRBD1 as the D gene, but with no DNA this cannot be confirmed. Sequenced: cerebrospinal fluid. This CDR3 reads CASRDSGGSNYGYTF.